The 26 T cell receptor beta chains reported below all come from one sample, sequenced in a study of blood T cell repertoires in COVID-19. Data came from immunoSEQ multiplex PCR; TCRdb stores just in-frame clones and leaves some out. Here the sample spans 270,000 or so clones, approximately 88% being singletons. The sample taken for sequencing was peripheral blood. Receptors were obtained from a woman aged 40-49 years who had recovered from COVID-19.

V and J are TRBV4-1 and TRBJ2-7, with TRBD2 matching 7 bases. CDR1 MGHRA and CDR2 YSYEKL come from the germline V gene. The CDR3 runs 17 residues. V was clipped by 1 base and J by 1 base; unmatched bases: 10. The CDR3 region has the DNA TGCGCCAGCAGCCAAGCACCTAGCGGATGGACATCCTACGAGCAGTACTTC. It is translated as CASSQAPSGWTSYEQYF.

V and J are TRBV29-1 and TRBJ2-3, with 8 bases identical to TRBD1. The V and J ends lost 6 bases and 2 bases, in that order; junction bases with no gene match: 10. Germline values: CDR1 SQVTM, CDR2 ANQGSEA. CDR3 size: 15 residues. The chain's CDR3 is CSVAGGHLTTDTQYF. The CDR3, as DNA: TGCAGCGTAGCAGGGGGCCACCTTACCACAGATACGCAGTATTTT.

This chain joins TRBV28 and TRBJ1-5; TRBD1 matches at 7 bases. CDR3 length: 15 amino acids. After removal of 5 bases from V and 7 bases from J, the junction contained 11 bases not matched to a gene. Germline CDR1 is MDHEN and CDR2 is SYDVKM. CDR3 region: CASSPNDRVGQPQHF. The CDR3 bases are TGTGCCAGCAGTCCCAACGACAGGGTGGGCCAGCCCCAGCATTTT.

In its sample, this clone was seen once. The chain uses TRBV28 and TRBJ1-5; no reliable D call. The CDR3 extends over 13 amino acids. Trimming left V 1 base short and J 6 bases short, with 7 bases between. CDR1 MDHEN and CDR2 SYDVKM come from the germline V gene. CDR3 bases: TGTGCCAGCAGTTTATCATTGAGTCAGCCCCAGCATTTT. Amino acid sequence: CASSLSLSQPQHF. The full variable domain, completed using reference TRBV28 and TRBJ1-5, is DVKVTQSSRYLVKRTGEKVFLECVQDMDHENMFWYRQDPGLGLRLIYFSYDVKMKEKGDIPEGYSVSREKKERFSLILESASTNQTSMYLCASSLSLSQPQHFGDGTRLSIL.

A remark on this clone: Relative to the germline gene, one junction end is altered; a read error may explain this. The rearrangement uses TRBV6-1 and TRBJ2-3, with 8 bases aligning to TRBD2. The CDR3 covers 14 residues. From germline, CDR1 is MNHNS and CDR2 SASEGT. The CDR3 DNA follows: TGTGCCAGCAGCGAAGCGGGAGGCACAGATACGCAGTATTTT. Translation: CASSEAGGTDTQYF.

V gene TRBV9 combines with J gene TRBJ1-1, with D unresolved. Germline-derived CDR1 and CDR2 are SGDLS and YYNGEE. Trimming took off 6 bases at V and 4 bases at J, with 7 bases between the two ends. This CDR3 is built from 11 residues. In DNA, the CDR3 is TGTGCCAGCACCCGGGTCACTGAAGCTTTCTTT. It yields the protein CASTRVTEAFF.

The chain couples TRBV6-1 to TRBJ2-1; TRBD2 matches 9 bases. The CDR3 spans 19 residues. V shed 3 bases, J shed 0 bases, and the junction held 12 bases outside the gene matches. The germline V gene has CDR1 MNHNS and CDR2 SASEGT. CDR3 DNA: TGTGCCAGCAGTGAGCCGACTAGCGGAAAGCAATCCTCCTACAATGAGCAGTTCTTC. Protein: CASSEPTSGKQSSYNEQFF.

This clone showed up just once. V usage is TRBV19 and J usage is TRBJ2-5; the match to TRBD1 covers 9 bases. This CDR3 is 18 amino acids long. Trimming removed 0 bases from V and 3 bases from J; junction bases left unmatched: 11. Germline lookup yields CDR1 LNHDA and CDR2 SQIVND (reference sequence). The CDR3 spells CASSIETGTGTSKETQYF. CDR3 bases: TGTGCCAGTAGTATAGAAACCGGGACAGGGACTTCGAAAGAGACCCAGTACTTC.

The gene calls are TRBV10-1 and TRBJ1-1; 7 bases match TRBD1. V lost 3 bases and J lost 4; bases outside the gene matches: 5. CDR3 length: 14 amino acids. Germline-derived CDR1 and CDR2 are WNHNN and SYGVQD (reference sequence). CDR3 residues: CASSETQGFTEAFF. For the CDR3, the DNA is TGCGCCAGCAGTGAAACACAGGGGTTCACTGAAGCTTTCTTT.

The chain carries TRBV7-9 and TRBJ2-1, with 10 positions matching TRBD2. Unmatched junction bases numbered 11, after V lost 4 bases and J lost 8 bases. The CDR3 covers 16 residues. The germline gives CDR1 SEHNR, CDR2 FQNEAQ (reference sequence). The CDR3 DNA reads TGTGCCAGCAGCTCCGATCGCAGCGGGAGGGCTTATGAGCAGTTCTTC. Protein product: CASSSDRSGRAYEQFF.

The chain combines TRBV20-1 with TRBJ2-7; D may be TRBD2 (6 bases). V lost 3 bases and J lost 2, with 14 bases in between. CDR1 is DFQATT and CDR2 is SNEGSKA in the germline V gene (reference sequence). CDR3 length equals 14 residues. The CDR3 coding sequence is TGCAGTGCTAGTGTGGTAGCGGCAACCTACGAGCAGTACTTC. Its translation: CSASVVAATYEQYF.

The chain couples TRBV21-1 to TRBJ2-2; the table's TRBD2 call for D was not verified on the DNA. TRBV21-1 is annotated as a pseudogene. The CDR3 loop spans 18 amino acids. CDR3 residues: CASANVWRLRANTGELFF. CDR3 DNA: TGTGCCAGCGCCAATGTGTGGCGCCTGAGGGCTAACACCGGGGAGCTGTTTTTT.

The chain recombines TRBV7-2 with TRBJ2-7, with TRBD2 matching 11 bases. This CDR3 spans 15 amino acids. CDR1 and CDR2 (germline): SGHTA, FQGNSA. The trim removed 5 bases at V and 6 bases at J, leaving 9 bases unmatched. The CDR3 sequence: CASSPFTSGSLEQYF. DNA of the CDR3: TGTGCCAGCAGCCCATTCACTAGCGGGAGTCTCGAGCAGTACTTC.

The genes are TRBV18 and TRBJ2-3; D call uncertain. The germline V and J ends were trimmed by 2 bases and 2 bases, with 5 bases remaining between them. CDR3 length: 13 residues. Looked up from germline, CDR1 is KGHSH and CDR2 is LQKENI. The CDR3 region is CASSPVYTDTQYF. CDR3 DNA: TGTGCCAGCTCACCAGTATACACAGATACGCAGTATTTT.

CDR3 loop: CSVVRESYGYTF. In DNA form, the CDR3 reads TGCAGCGTTGTCAGGGAAAGCTATGGCTACACCTTC. This chain connects TRBV29-1 to TRBJ1-2, with D possibly being TRBD1 (5 bases). Germline V lookup: CDR1 SQVTM, CDR2 ANQGSEA. Trimming took 4 bases from V and 4 from J, leaving 10 bases between them. The CDR3 runs to 12 residues.

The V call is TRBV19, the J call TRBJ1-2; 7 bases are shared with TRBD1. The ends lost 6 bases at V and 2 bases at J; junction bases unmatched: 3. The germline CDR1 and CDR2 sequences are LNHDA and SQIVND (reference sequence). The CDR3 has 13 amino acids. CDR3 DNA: TGTGCCAGTAGCCTGGGACAGAACTATGGCTACACCTTC. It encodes CASSLGQNYGYTF.

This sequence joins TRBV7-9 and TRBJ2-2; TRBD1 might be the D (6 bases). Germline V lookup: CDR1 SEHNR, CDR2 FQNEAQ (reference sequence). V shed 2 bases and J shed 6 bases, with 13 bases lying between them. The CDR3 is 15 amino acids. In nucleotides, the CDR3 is TGTGCCAGCAGCTTACGGCTGGGGGCGGCCGGGGAGCTGTTTTTT. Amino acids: CASSLRLGAAGELFF.

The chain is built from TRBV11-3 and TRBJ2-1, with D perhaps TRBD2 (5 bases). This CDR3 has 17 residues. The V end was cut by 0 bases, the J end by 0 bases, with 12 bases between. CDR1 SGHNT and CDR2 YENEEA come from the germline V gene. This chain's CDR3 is CASSLDGDFSSYNEQFF. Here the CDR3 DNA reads TGTGCCAGCAGCTTAGACGGGGATTTCTCCTCCTACAATGAGCAGTTCTTC.

The CDR3 loop is CASSFSSGDTQYF. DNA of the CDR3: TGTGCCAGCAGTTTTTCGTCGGGGGATACGCAGTATTTT. The chain combines TRBV12-3 or TRBV12-4 with TRBJ2-3; a possible D gene is TRBD2 (5 bases). V was trimmed by 3 bases and J by 6 bases, leaving 10 bases between them. The CDR3 extends over 13 amino acids.

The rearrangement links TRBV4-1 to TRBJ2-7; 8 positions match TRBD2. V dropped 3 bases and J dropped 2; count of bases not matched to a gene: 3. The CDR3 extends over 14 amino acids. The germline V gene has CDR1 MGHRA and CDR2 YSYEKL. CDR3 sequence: CASSHTGGAYEQYF. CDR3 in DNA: TGCGCCAGCAGCCACACCGGGGGGGCCTACGAGCAGTACTTC.

The CDR3 spells CAWAHRGRANEKLFF. In DNA form, the CDR3 reads TGTGCCTGGGCACACAGGGGGCGGGCTAATGAAAAACTGTTTTTT. J is TRBJ1-4 and V is TRBV30, with 9 positions matching TRBD1. The CDR3 spans 15 residues. The junction had 7 bases not matched to a gene; V was cut back by 5 bases and J by 3 bases. Germline CDR1 and CDR2: GTSNPN and SVGIG (reference sequence).

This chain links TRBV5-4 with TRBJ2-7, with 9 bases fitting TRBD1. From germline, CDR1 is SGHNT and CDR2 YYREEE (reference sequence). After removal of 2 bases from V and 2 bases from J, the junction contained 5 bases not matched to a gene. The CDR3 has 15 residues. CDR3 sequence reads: CASSFPDRGPYEQYF. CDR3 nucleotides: TGTGCCAGCAGCTTTCCGGACAGGGGTCCCTACGAGCAGTACTTC. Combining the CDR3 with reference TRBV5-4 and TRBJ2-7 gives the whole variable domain ETGVTQSPTHLIKTRGQQVTLRCSSQSGHNTVSWYQQALGQGPQFIFQYYREEENGRGNFPPRFSGLQFPNYSSELNVNALELDDSALYLCASSFPDRGPYEQYFGPGTRLTVT.

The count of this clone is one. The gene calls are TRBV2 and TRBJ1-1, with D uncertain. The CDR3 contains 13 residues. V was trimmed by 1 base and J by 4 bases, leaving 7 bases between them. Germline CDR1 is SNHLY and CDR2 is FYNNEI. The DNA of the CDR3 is TGTGCCAGCAGTGAAGATTACATCACTGAAGCTTTCTTT. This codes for CASSEDYITEAFF.

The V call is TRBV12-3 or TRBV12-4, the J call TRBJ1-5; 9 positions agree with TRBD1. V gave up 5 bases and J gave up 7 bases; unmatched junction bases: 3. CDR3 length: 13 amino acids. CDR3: CASSGQGRQPQHF. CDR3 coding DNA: TGTGCCAGCAGTGGACAGGGGAGACAGCCCCAGCATTTT.

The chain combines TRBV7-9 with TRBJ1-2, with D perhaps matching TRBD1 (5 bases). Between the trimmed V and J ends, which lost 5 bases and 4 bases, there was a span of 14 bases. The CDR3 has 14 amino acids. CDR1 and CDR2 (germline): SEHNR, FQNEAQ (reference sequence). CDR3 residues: CASSPTERGYGYTF. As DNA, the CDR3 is TGTGCCAGCAGCCCAACAGAAAGGGGCTATGGCTACACCTTC.

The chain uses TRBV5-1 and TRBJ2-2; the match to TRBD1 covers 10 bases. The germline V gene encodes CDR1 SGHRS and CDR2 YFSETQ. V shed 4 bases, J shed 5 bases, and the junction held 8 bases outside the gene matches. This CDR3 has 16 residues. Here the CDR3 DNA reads TGCGCCAGCAGCGCACCGGGACAGGGGTTGACCGGGGAGCTGTTTTTT. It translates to CASSAPGQGLTGELFF.